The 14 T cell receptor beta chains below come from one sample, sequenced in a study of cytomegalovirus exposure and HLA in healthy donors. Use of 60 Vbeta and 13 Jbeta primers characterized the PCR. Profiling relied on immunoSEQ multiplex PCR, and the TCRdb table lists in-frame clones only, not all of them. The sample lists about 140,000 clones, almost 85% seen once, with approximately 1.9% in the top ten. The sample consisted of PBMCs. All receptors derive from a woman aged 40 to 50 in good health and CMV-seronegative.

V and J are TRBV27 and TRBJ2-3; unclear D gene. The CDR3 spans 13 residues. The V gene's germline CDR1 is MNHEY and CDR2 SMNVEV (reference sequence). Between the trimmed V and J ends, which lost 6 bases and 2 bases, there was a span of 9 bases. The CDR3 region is CASSPDTTDTQYF. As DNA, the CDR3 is TGTGCCAGCAGCCCTGACACCACAGATACGCAGTATTTT.

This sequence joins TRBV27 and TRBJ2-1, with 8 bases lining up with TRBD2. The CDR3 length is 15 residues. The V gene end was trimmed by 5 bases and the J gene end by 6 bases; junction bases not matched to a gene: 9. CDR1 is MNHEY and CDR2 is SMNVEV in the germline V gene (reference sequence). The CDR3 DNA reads TGTGCCAGCAGTCACGACGGGGGGGCGATCAATGAGCAGTTCTTC. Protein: CASSHDGGAINEQFF.

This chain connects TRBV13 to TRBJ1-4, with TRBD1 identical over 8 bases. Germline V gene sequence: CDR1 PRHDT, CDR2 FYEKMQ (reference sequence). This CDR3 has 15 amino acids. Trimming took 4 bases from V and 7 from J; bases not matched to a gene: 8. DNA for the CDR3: TGTGCCAGCAGCTCCGCCCGGGACAGGACTGAAAAACTGTTTTTT. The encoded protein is CASSSARDRTEKLFF.

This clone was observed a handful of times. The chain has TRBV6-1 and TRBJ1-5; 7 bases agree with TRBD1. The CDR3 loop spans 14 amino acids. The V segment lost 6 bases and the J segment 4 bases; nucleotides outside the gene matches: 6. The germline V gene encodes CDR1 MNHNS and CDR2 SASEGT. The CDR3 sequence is CASSQGQTNQPQHF. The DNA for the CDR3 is TGTGCCAGCAGCCAGGGACAGACTAATCAGCCCCAGCATTTT.

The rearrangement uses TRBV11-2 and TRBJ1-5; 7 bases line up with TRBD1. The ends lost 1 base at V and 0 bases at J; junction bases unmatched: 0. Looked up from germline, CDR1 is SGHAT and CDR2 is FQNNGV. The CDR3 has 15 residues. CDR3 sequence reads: CASSLGQGSNQPQHF. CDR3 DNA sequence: TGTGCCAGCAGCTTAGGACAGGGTAGCAATCAGCCCCAGCATTTT.

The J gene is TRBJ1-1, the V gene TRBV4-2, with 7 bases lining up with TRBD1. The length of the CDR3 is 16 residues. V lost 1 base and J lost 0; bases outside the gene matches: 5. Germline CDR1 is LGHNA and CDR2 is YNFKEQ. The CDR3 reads CASSQVYRGLNTEAFF. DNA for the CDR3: TGTGCCAGCAGCCAAGTTTACAGGGGACTGAACACTGAAGCTTTCTTT.

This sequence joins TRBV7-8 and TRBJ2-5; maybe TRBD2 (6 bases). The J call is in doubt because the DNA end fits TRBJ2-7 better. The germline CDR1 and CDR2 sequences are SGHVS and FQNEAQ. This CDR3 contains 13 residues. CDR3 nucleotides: TGTGCCAGCAGCTTTTCCGGGAGTTACGAGCAGTACTTC. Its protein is CASSFSGSYEQYF.

The CDR3 protein is CASDQGYGYTF. The CDR3 DNA sequence: TGTGCCAGCGATCAGGGTTATGGCTACACCTTC. The rearrangement joins TRBV6-6 to TRBJ1-2; D might be TRBD1 (5 bases). V was cut by 8 bases and J by 5 bases, with 9 bases left in between. CDR3 length: 11 residues. CDR1 and CDR2 from the germline V gene are MNHNY and SVGAGI (reference sequence).

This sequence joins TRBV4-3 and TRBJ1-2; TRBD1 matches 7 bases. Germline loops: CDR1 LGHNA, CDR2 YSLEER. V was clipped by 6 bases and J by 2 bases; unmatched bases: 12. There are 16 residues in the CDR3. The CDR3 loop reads CASRPGRGRVNYGYTF. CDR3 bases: TGCGCCAGCAGGCCGGGTAGGGGGCGAGTCAACTATGGCTACACCTTC.

Here the CDR3 reads CASSLRTGRISPLHF. Here the CDR3 DNA reads TGCGCCAGCAGTCTAAGGACAGGGCGGATTTCACCCCTCCACTTT. The chain carries TRBV5-1 and TRBJ1-6; TRBD1 matches 8 bases. This CDR3 comprises 15 residues. Trimming cost V 5 bases and J 9 bases; bases outside gene matches: 10. Germline CDR1 reads SGHRS; CDR2 reads YFSETQ.

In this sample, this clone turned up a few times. The CDR3 DNA sequence: TGTGCCAGCAGTAAAAGCGGGAGAACAGATACGCAGTATTTT. This translates into CASSKSGRTDTQYF. The V and J genes are TRBV6-6 and TRBJ2-3; 8 positions match TRBD2. The CDR3 covers 14 residues. V gave up 5 bases and J gave up 3 bases; unmatched junction bases: 4. The germline gives CDR1 MNHNY, CDR2 SVGAGI (reference sequence).

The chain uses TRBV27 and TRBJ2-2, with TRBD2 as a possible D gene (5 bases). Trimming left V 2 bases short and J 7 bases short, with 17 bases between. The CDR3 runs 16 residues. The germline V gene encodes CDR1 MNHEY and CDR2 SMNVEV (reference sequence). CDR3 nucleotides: TGTGCCAGCAGTTTAAATATAGGCGGGTACAGCGGGGAGCTGTTTTTT. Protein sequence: CASSLNIGGYSGELFF.

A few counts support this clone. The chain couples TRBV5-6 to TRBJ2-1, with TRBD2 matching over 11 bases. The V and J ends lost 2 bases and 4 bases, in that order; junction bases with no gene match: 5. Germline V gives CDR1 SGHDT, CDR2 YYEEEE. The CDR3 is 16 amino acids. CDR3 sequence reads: CASSLTTSGIYNEQFF. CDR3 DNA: TGTGCCAGCAGCTTAACGACTAGCGGGATTTACAATGAGCAGTTCTTC. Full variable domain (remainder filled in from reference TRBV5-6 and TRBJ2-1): DAGVTQSPTHLIKTRGQQVTLRCSPKSGHDTVSWYQQALGQGPQFIFQYYEEEERQRGNFPDRFSGHQFPNYSSELNVNALLLGDSALYLCASSLTTSGIYNEQFFGPGTRLTVL.

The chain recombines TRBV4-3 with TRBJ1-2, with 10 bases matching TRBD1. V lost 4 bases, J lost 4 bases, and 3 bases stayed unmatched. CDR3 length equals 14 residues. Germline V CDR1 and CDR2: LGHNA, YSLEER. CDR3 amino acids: CASSPGQGTYGYTF. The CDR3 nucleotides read TGCGCCAGCAGCCCGGGACAGGGGACCTATGGCTACACCTTC.